One sample yielded the 8 T cell receptor beta chains listed below, sequenced in a study of blood T cell repertoires in COVID-19. Assay: immunoSEQ multiplex PCR; the TCRdb copy retains only in-frame clones and omits some. Seen here are under 95,000 clones, about 88% observed once, and the top ten hold 5.1%. Sequencing was carried out using peripheral blood. Every receptor here comes from a middle-aged man with acute or convalescent COVID-19.

The rearrangement links TRBV24-1 to TRBJ2-5; 14 positions agree with TRBD2. Germline V CDR1 and CDR2: KGHDR, SFDVKD. V was clipped by 7 bases and J by 4 bases; unmatched bases: 10. This CDR3 spans 17 amino acids. CDR3 DNA sequence: TGTGCCACCAGCGACCCGGGACTAGCGGGGGAGGCAGAGACCCAGTACTTC. Protein: CATSDPGLAGEAETQYF.

Remarks on this clone: This sample includes further DNA sequences coding for the same CDR3. The V and J genes are TRBV19 and TRBJ1-4; D might be TRBD1 (6 bases). The germline V gene encodes CDR1 LNHDA and CDR2 SQIVND (reference sequence). V was cut by 5 bases and J by 5 bases, with 15 bases left in between. The CDR3 is made up of 15 amino acids. CDR3 amino acids: CASSPPGERNEKLFF. CDR3 DNA sequence: TGTGCCAGTAGTCCCCCAGGGGAACGGAATGAAAAACTGTTTTTT.

J is TRBJ2-7 and V is TRBV19; 12 bases fit TRBD1. The junction had 11 bases not matched to a gene; V was cut back by 6 bases and J by 5 bases. This CDR3 region has 16 residues. CDR1 and CDR2 (germline): LNHDA, SQIVND (reference sequence). This chain's CDR3 is CASSRRGGTGGDEQYF. The CDR3, as DNA: TGTGCCAGTAGCCGGAGAGGTGGGACAGGGGGCGACGAGCAGTACTTC.

This clone was seen once. V usage is TRBV5-1 and J usage is TRBJ2-4; 10 nucleotides match TRBD1. The J segment lost 7 bases and the V segment lost 4 bases, leaving 5 bases of the junction unmatched. The CDR3 is made up of 14 amino acids. Germline assignment: CDR1 SGHRS and CDR2 YFSETQ. The DNA for the CDR3 is TGCGCCAGCAGCGCCGGGACAGGGGTCAACATTCAGTACTTC. It encodes CASSAGTGVNIQYF.

The V gene is TRBV5-1, the J gene TRBJ1-3; TRBD1 might be the D (6 bases). CDR3 length: 15 amino acids. Germline V gene lookup returns CDR1 SGHRS and CDR2 YFSETQ. Trimming pared 1 base from V and 2 bases from J, leaving 10 bases between. Here the CDR3 DNA reads TGCGCCAGCAGCTTGACAGGGAGCGCTGGAAACACCATATATTTT. Its translation: CASSLTGSAGNTIYF.

CDR3 region: CASSPRLAGGGDEQFF. Written as DNA, the CDR3 is TGTGCCAGCTCCCCTCGGCTAGCGGGAGGGGGGGATGAGCAGTTCTTC. The chain combines TRBV18 with TRBJ2-1, with TRBD2 identical over 12 bases. Trimming at V came to 6 bases and at J to 8 bases, leaving 11 bases not matched to a gene. The CDR3 length is 16 residues. Germline-derived CDR1 and CDR2 are KGHSH and LQKENI.

The rearrangement joins TRBV2 to TRBJ1-2; the match to TRBD1 covers 7 bases. From germline, CDR1 is SNHLY and CDR2 FYNNEI. V lost 6 bases, J lost 8 bases, and 18 bases stayed unmatched. This CDR3 comprises 16 residues. DNA for the CDR3: TGTGCCAGCAGCCCGCGTGGAACAGGGGAGAACGGGGGCTACACCTTC. Translation: CASSPRGTGENGGYTF.

Only a few counts were recorded for this clone. The V and J genes are TRBV3-1 (or the pseudogene TRBV3-2) and TRBJ1-2; D perhaps matches TRBD1 (5 bases). Trimming stripped 0 bases from V and 8 bases from J, with 13 bases between. CDR1 and CDR2 from the germline V gene are LGHDT and YNNKEL (reference sequence). The CDR3 spans 14 residues. The CDR3 coding sequence is TGTGCCAGCAGCCAAGACACATCAGGGTTAGGCTACACCTTC. It translates to CASSQDTSGLGYTF.